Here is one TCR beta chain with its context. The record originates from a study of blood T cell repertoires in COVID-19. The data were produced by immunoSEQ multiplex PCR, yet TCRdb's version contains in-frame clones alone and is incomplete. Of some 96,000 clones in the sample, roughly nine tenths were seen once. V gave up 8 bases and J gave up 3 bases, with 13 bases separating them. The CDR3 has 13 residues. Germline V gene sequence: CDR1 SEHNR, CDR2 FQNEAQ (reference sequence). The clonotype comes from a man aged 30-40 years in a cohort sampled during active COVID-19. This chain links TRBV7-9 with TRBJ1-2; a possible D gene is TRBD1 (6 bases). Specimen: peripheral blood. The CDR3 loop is CASSGQTDYGYTF. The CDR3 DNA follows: TGTGCCAGCTCAGGACAGACGGACTATGGCTACACCTTC.